Following are 2 T cell receptor beta chains from one sample sequenced in a study of Graves' ophthalmopathy and Graves' hyperthyroidism. Scientists amplified the TCR beta CDR3 regions from RNA transcripts. The workflow started with a first-round RT-PCR run with HTBI primers and then moved on to a second-round multiplex PCR. MiXCR, run by TCRdb on the multiplex PCR reads, gives a single entry per CDR3 protein. The sample yields about 640,000 distinct CDR3 sequences, about 40% seen once. Material for sequencing was peripheral blood. The receptors here all came from an adult man with Graves' ophthalmopathy.

This clonotype was detected ten times or more. The chain is built from TRBV4-1 and TRBJ2-7; weak D call: TRBD2 (5 bases). This CDR3 contains 14 residues. Germline loops: CDR1 MGHRA, CDR2 YSYEKL. V shed 1 base and J shed 2 bases, with 9 bases lying between them. The CDR3 loop is CASSQAGKTYEQYF. CDR3 sequence (DNA): TGCGCCAGCAGCCAAGCGGGAAAAACCTACGAGCAGTACTTC.

Ten or more counts support this clonotype. The DNA of the CDR3 is TGTGCCAGCAGGGGCGGAGTTTGGGAGCAGTACTTC. The encoded protein is CASRGGVWEQYF. This chain connects TRBV2 to TRBJ2-7, with D unresolved. In germline, CDR1 is SNHLY, CDR2 FYNNEI. Between the trimmed V and J ends, which lost 6 bases and 7 bases, there was a span of 13 bases. The CDR3 length is 12 residues.